This TCR beta chain is from a study of T cell repertoires in cytomegalovirus infection. Study findings and constraints: The ex vivo response showed dominance by HLA-C-restricted CMV-specific TCR beta clonotypes. Of the TCR beta families, the public ones yielded a cumulative frequency that identified carriers of CMV plus the relevant HLA.

One entry per CDR3 protein, called by TCRdb with MiXCR from the reads. The sample has some 350,000 distinct CDR3 sequences; roughly 34% are singletons. With respect to this clonotype: Its antigen is not identified.

The V segment lost 3 bases and the J segment 5 bases; nucleotides outside the gene matches: 9. The germline V gene encodes CDR1 SGHRS and CDR2 YFSETQ. The CDR3 runs to 16 residues. The sequence derives from a human donor in good health (CMV status not recorded). Some clones in this sample may be carry-over from other donors' samples. The chain carries TRBV5-1 and TRBJ2-2, with 8 bases lining up with TRBD1. Sequencing was performed on cultured PBMCs, taken from culture after CMV antigen stimulation. CDR3 in DNA: TGCGCCAGCAGCTCGGGACGACAGGGGAGGACCGGGGAGCTGTTTTTT. This encodes CASSSGRQGRTGELFF.